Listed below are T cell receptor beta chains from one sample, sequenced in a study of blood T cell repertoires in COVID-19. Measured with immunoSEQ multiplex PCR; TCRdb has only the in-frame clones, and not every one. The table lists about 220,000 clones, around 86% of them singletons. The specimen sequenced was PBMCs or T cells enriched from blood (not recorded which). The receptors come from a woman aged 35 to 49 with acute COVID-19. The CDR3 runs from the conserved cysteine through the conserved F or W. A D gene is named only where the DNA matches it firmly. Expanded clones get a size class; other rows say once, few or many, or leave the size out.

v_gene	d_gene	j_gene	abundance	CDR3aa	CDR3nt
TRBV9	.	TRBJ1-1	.	CASSAGGGGTEAFF	TGTGCCAGCAGCGCCGGGGGAGGGGGCACTGAAGCTTTCTTT
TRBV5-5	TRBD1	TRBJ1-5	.	CASSLSSGQGIFNQPQHF	TGTGCCAGCAGCTTGTCTTCCGGACAGGGCATTTTCAATCAGCCCCAGCATTTT
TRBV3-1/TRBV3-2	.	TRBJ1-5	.	CARVRGQDSPDQPQHF	TGTGCCAGAGTCCGTGGCCAAGACAGTCCTGATCAGCCCCAGCATTTT
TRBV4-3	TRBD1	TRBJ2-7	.	CASSLQGPSTTYEQYF	TGCGCCAGCAGCCTACAGGGGCCATCAACAACCTACGAGCAGTACTTC
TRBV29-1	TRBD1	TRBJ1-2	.	CSVEGQGARANYGYTF	TGCAGCGTTGAAGGACAGGGGGCGAGAGCTAACTATGGCTACACCTTC
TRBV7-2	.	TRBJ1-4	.	CASSFAGLNEKLFF	TGTGCCAGCAGCTTTGCAGGTCTTAATGAAAAACTGTTTTTT
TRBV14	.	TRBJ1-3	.	CASSQPGIAGNTIYF	TGTGCCAGCAGCCAACCGGGAATCGCCGGAAACACCATATATTTT
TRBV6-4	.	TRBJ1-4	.	CASSDGPQGKLFF	TGTGCCAGCAGCGACGGGCCCCAGGGAAAACTGTTTTTT
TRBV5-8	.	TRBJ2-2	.	CASSFYERPGELFF	TGTGCCAGCAGCTTTTACGAGAGGCCCGGGGAGCTGTTTTTT
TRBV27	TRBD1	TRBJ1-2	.	CASSSDRGLHGYTF	TGTGCCAGCAGTTCGGACAGGGGGTTGCATGGCTACACCTTC
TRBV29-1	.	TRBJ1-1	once	CSVPPLGGTNTEAFF	TGCAGCGTCCCACCCCTTGGGGGCACGAACACTGAAGCTTTCTTT
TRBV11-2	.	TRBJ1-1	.	CASTHDTGLRTEAFF	TGTGCCAGCACCCATGACACAGGCCTCCGCACTGAAGCTTTCTTT
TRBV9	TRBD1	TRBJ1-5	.	CATRGPPPYSNQPQHF	TGTGCCACCAGGGGGCCGCCTCCCTATAGCAATCAGCCCCAGCATTTT
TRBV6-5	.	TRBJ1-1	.	CATTRGWRYEAFF	TGTGCCACTACCAGGGGCTGGAGGTATGAAGCTTTCTTT
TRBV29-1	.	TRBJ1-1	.	CSAHGDTEAFF	TGCAGCGCCCACGGTGACACTGAAGCTTTCTTT
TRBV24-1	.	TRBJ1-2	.	CATSDTNGVGYTF	TGTGCCACCAGTGATACTAACGGGGTCGGCTACACCTTC
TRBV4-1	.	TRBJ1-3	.	CASSPDRGNTIYF	TGCGCCAGCAGCCCCGACAGGGGAAACACCATATATTTT
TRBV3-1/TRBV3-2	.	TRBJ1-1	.	CASSQDLEAFF	TGTGCCAGCAGCCAAGATCTTGAAGCTTTCTTT
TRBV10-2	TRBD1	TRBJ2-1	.	CASRDRGQFF	TGCGCCAGCAGGGACAGGGGTCAGTTCTTC
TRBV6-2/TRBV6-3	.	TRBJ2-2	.	CASSLALLVGPGELFF	TGTGCCAGCAGCCTCGCCTTACTAGTCGGCCCCGGGGAGCTGTTTTTT
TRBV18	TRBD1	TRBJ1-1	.	CASSPTGTGLNTEAFF	TGTGCCAGCTCACCAACCGGGACAGGGTTGAACACTGAAGCTTTCTTT
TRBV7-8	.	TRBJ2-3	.	CASSLAAGSTDTQYF	TGTGCCAGCAGCTTAGCTGCAGGGTCCACAGATACGCAGTATTTT
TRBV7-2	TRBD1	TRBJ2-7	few	CASSLALTGEGYEQYF	TGTGCCAGCAGCTTAGCCCTGACAGGGGAAGGCTACGAGCAGTACTTC
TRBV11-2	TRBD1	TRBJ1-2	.	CASSPNRDRVIRGYTF	TGTGCCAGCAGCCCAAACCGGGACAGGGTGATTAGGGGCTACACCTTC
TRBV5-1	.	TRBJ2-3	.	CASSLQGIWTDTQYF	TGCGCCAGCAGCTTGCAGGGGATATGGACAGATACGCAGTATTTT
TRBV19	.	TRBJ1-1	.	CASSRWGLEAFF	TGTGCCAGTAGCCGCTGGGGACTAGAAGCTTTCTTT
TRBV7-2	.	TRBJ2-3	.	CASSPGGGDADTQYF	TGTGCCAGCAGCCCAGGAGGGGGGGATGCAGATACGCAGTATTTT
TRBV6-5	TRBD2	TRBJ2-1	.	CASLKAGGPNEQFF	TGTGCCAGTCTGAAAGCGGGGGGGCCAAATGAGCAGTTCTTC
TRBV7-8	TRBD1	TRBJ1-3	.	CASSSGGGNTIYF	TGTGCCAGCAGCTCAGGGGGAGGAAACACCATATATTTT
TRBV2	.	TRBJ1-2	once	CASSEVAGNGYTF	TGTGCCAGCAGTGAAGTGGCAGGGAATGGCTACACCTTC
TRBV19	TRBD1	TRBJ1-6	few	CASSQGQGSNSPLHF	TGTGCCAGTAGTCAAGGACAGGGAAGCAATTCACCCCTCCACTTT
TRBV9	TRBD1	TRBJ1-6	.	CASSVGQGSSPLHF	TGTGCCAGCAGCGTGGGACAGGGTTCTTCACCCCTCCACTTT
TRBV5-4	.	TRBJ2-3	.	CASSLGRGKYTDTQYF	TGTGCCAGCAGCTTGGGACGGGGGAAATACACAGATACGCAGTATTTT
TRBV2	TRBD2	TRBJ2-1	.	CASIWGGNEQFF	TGTGCCAGCATCTGGGGGGGTAATGAGCAGTTCTTC
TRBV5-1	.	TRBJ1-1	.	CASSPQFLPGPRGTEAFF	TGCGCCAGCAGCCCTCAATTCCTACCGGGCCCGAGAGGGACTGAAGCTTTCTTT